The next 16 T cell receptor beta chains were all read from a single sample in a study of beta chain features in type 1 diabetes. Study-wide points: Type 1 diabetes patients showed a moderate but significant shortening of TCRB CDR3s in all four CD4+ subsets.

Their specific antigens are unknown. Expressed TCRB transcripts were sequenced, since all the RNA that had been isolated was reverse transcribed. Libraries were prepared by immunoSEQ multiplex PCR; TCRdb keeps only in-frame clonotypes and omits some of them. The repertoire includes a few hundred thousand clones, 8% to 10% of them detected once, and over 0.45% sits in the top ten. Sequenced material: central memory CD4+ T cells from blood. Receptor source: a man aged 30 to 45 with type 1 diabetes.

This clone was observed a handful of times. The chain links TRBV30 to TRBJ1-2; D ambiguous. The CDR3 has 14 residues. With 3 bases removed from V and 3 bases from J, the gap between germline ends came to 14 bases. Germline assignment: CDR1 GTSNPN and CDR2 SVGIG (reference sequence). The DNA for the CDR3 is TGTGCCTGGAGGCGAAACCCCGGCGACTATGGCTACACCTTC. This codes for CAWRRNPGDYGYTF.

V gene TRBV11-2 combines with J gene TRBJ1-1, with D possibly TRBD1 on 5 matching bases. Per the germline V gene, CDR1 is SGHAT and CDR2 is FQNNGV. This CDR3 has 13 amino acids. The V and J ends lost 5 bases and 5 bases respectively, with 12 bases between them. In DNA, the CDR3 is TGTGCCAGCAGCGTTACAGGAGAAACTGAAGCTTTCTTT. It codes for CASSVTGETEAFF.

This clone was counted between two and nine times. The J gene is TRBJ1-2, the V gene TRBV4-1; tentative D call: TRBD1 (6 bases). The CDR3 length is 15 residues. Trimming took 0 bases from V and 2 from J, leaving 10 bases between them. Germline values: CDR1 MGHRA, CDR2 YSYEKL. The CDR3 DNA reads as TGCGCCAGCAGCCAAGAGCGGGGGGCGAACTATGGCTACACCTTC. Translating gives CASSQERGANYGYTF.

This clone was detected a few times. This chain's CDR3 is CASSGGLSNYEQYF. For the CDR3, the DNA is TGTGCCAGCAGTGGGGGACTTTCGAACTACGAGCAGTACTTC. The J gene is TRBJ2-7, the V gene TRBV2, with D possibly TRBD2 on 6 matching bases. V lost 4 bases and J 3 bases, leaving 13 bases between the germline ends. This CDR3 has 14 residues. Looked up from germline, CDR1 is SNHLY and CDR2 is FYNNEI.

This clone has only a few counts. One end of the junction varies from germline; a read error may be responsible. DNA for the CDR3: TGTGCCAGCAGTGTTGGGACCGAAAACATTCAGTACTTC. Its protein is CASSVGTENIQYF. The genes are TRBV10-3 and TRBJ2-4; tentatively, D is TRBD1 or TRBD2 (5 bases each). This CDR3 is 13 amino acids long. Germline lookup yields CDR1 ENHRY and CDR2 SYGVKD.

This clone was observed many times. In DNA, the CDR3 is TGTGCCAGCAGCCCCCAGGGGTGGGGGGGCTACACCTTC. This codes for CASSPQGWGGYTF. The rearrangement uses TRBV7-8 and TRBJ1-2; tentatively, D is TRBD1 (6 bases). The ends were cut back, 5 bases at V and 8 bases at J, with 15 bases in the middle. Germline V gives CDR1 SGHVS, CDR2 FQNEAQ. The CDR3 is 13 residues long.

This clone was found a few times. The genes are TRBV27 and TRBJ1-2, with D possibly being TRBD1 (5 bases). The CDR3 runs 21 residues. Per germline, CDR1 MNHEY and CDR2 SMNVEV (reference sequence). V dropped 5 bases and J dropped 4 bases, with 35 bases sitting between them. The CDR3 coding sequence is TGTGCCAGCAGTCGGTTCGTCGCAGGCCCGGGACGTGAAAGGTTCGGCTATGGCTACACCTTC. Residues: CASSRFVAGPGRERFGYGYTF.

The genes are TRBV10-2 and TRBJ1-4; TRBD1 matches 8 bases. The CDR3 has 14 amino acids. V shed 3 bases and J 5 bases; nucleotides not matched to a gene: 2. Germline-derived CDR1 and CDR2 are WSHSY and SAAADI. CDR3 coding DNA: TGCGCCAGCAGTGACAGGGGGCGGAATGAAAAACTGTTTTTT. It specifies CASSDRGRNEKLFF.

The V and J genes are TRBV5-4 and TRBJ2-7; 13 bases match TRBD2. With 7 bases clipped from V and 2 bases from J, the junction kept 3 bases outside the gene matches. The CDR3 is 14 amino acids. CDR1 and CDR2 from the germline V gene are SGHNT and YYREEE (reference sequence). CDR3 DNA: TGTGCCAGCGGGACTAGCGGGAAACCCTACGAGCAGTACTTC. Encoded protein: CASGTSGKPYEQYF. Variable domain in full (rest from reference TRBV5-4 and TRBJ2-7): ETGVTQSPTHLIKTRGQQVTLRCSSQSGHNTVSWYQQALGQGPQFIFQYYREEENGRGNFPPRFSGLQFPNYSSELNVNALELDDSALYLCASGTSGKPYEQYFGPGTRLTVT.

This clone has more than one count but fewer than ten. This chain uses TRBV7-3 with TRBJ2-7; 7 bases match TRBD2. CDR3 size: 13 residues. Germline V CDR1 and CDR2: SGHTA, FQGTGA. Unmatched junction bases numbered 6, after V lost 5 bases and J lost 5 bases. DNA of the CDR3: TGTGCCAGCAGCCCCGGACTAGAGGACGAGCAGTACTTC. Its translation is CASSPGLEDEQYF.

The genes are TRBV6-1 and TRBJ1-1; D not resolved. This CDR3 contains 12 residues. Trimming removed 2 bases from V and 10 bases from J, with 11 bases in between. Germline loops: CDR1 MNHNS, CDR2 SASEGT. The CDR3 DNA follows: TGTGCCAGCAGTGAACCTAGTCCCGGAGCTTTCTTT. Translation: CASSEPSPGAFF.

This clone was observed a handful of times. This chain connects TRBV13 to TRBJ1-4; a possible D gene is TRBD1 (5 bases). The CDR3 contains 14 residues. The germline V gene encodes CDR1 PRHDT and CDR2 FYEKMQ (reference sequence). Between the trimmed V and J ends, which lost 8 bases and 5 bases, there was a span of 15 bases. CDR3 residues: CASHWGLSNEKLFF. For the CDR3, the DNA is TGTGCCAGCCATTGGGGACTGTCAAATGAAAAACTGTTTTTT.

The chain is built from TRBV10-3 and TRBJ2-5, with 7 bases matching TRBD2. J gave up 3 bases and V 6 bases, and 1 base lay outside the gene matches. CDR1 and CDR2 from the germline V gene are ENHRY and SYGVKD. The CDR3 sequence is 12 residues long. The CDR3 coding sequence is TGTGCCATCAGGGGGGGGGAAGAGACCCAGTACTTC. Protein sequence: CAIRGGEETQYF.

The CDR3 sequence: CASSSLWTANQPQHF. The CDR3 region has the DNA TGTGCCAGCAGTTCTCTATGGACAGCTAATCAGCCCCAGCATTTT. J is TRBJ1-5 and V is TRBV27; perhaps TRBD1 as D (6 bases). The CDR3 extends over 15 amino acids. Germline V gene data show CDR1 as MNHEY and CDR2 as SMNVEV (reference sequence). Trimming left V 4 bases short and J 4 bases short, with 14 bases between.

J is TRBJ2-5 and V is TRBV6-6, with unresolved D. Trimming removed 0 bases at V and 4 bases at J, with 6 bases between. Germline V gives CDR1 MNHNY, CDR2 SVGAGI (reference sequence). CDR3 length: 13 residues. The CDR3 bases are TGTGCCAGCAGTTACTCAGGTCTAGAGACCCAGTACTTC. Protein: CASSYSGLETQYF.

This clone has a handful of counts. The chain is built from TRBV29-1 and TRBJ2-1; 9 nucleotides agree with TRBD2. The germline V gene has CDR1 SQVTM and CDR2 ANQGSEA. The length of the CDR3 is 13 residues. V shed 7 bases, J shed 3 bases, and the junction held 4 bases outside the gene matches. The chain's CDR3 is CSAMTSGYNEQFF. As DNA, the CDR3 is TGCAGCGCCATGACTAGCGGCTACAATGAGCAGTTCTTC.